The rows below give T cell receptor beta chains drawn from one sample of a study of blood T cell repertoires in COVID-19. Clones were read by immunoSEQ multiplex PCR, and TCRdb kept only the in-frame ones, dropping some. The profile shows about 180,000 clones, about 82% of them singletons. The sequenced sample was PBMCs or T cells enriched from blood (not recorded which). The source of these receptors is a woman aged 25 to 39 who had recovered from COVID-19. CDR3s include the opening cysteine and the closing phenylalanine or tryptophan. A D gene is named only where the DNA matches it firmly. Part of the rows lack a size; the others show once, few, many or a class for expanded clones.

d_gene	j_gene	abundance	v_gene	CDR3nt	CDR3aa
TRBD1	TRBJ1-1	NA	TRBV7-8	TGTGCCAGCAGCTTACCCCAGACAGGGGGCCCCACTGAAGCTTTCTTT	CASSLPQTGGPTEAFF
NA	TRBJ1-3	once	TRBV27	TGTGCCAGCAGCTCAGGGGTTCGTGGAAACACCATATATTTT	CASSSGVRGNTIYF
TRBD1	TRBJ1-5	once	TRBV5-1	TGCGCCAGCAGCCCGACAGGGAGCAATCAGCCCCAGCATTTT	CASSPTGSNQPQHF
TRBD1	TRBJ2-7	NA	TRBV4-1	TGCGCCAGCAGCCCTGTAACAGGGGCCCTGGGCTACGAGCAGTACTTC	CASSPVTGALGYEQYF
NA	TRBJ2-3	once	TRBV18	TGTGCCAGCTCACCACGAGCGGGCACAGATACGCAGTATTTT	CASSPRAGTDTQYF
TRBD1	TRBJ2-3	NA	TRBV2	TGTGCCAGCAGCGGTGGACAGGGAACCACAGATACGCAGTATTTT	CASSGGQGTTDTQYF
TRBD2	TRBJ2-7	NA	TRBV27	TGTGCCAGCAGTCCCCTAGCGGGAGGATCCTACGAGCAGTACTTC	CASSPLAGGSYEQYF
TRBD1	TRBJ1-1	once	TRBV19	TGTGCCAGTAGTAGAGGGACAGGAGTTCCTCTTGAAGCTTTCTTT	CASSRGTGVPLEAFF
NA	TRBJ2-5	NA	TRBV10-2	TGCGCCAGCAGGCAGGGGCCCGAGACCCAGTACTTC	CASRQGPETQYF
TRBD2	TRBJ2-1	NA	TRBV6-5	TGTGCCAGCAGTTACTCAGGGACTAGCGATGAGCAGTTCTTC	CASSYSGTSDEQFF
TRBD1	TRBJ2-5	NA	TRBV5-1	TGCGCCAGCAGCGACAGGGTCTTCCCAGAGACCCAGTACTTC	CASSDRVFPETQYF
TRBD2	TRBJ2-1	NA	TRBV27	TGTGCCAGCCTCGATGGGACTAGCGGGAGCAATGAGCAGTTCTTC	CASLDGTSGSNEQFF
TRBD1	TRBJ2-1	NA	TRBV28	TGTGCCAGCAGTAGCTCCGGGACAGGGAATTACAATGAGCAGTTCTTC	CASSSSGTGNYNEQFF
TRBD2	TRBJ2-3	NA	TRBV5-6	TGTGCCAGCAGCCTCAGACTAGCGGGAGTTTATTTT	CASSLRLAGVYF
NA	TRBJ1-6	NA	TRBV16	TGTGCCAGCAGCCAATCAACAGAGAGCTCCTATAATTCACCCCTCCACTTT	CASSQSTESSYNSPLHF
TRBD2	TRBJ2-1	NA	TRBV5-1	TGCGCCAGCAGCGTCGTGGGACTAGCGGGAGAAAACTCCTACAATGAGCAGTTCTTC	CASSVVGLAGENSYNEQFF
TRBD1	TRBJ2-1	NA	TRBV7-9	TGTGCCAGCAGCTTAGTAGGGACAGGGCCTGATGAGCAGTTCTTC	CASSLVGTGPDEQFF
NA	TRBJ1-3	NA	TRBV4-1	TGCGCCAGCAGCCAGGGAGGGGTTGGAAACACCATATATTTT	CASSQGGVGNTIYF
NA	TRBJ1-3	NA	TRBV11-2	TGTGCCAGCAGCTTATGGGACCCCAACAGGGCCAGCTCTGGAAACACCATATATTTT	CASSLWDPNRASSGNTIYF
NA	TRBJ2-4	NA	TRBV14	TGTGCCAGCAGCCCTTCTATCGAAGTGGCCCCTCTAGGGGTGAACATTCAGTACTTC	CASSPSIEVAPLGVNIQYF
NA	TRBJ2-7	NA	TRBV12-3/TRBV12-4	TGTGCCAGCAGTTCCCCGCCCGGAGCGGGGCAGTACTTC	CASSSPPGAGQYF
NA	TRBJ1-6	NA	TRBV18	TGTGCCAGCTCACCAGACAGCCCTAATTCACCCCTCCACTTT	CASSPDSPNSPLHF
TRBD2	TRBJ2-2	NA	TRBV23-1	TGCGCCAGCAGTCCCGGGGGGGGGACGGCCACCGGGGAGCTGTTTTTT	CASSPGGGTATGELFF
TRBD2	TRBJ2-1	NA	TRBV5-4	TGTGCCAGCAGCTTGGCGGGTAGCGGGAGTTCCTACAATGAGCAGTTCTTC	CASSLAGSGSSYNEQFF
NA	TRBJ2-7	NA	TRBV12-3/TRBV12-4	TGTGCCAGCAGTTTTGAGGGCCACGAGCAGTACTTC	CASSFEGHEQYF
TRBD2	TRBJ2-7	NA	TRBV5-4	TGTGCCAGCAGCTTGGACCAGCGGGAGCTATCCGAGCAGTACTTC	CASSLDQRELSEQYF
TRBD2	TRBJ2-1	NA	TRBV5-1	TGCGCCAGCAGCAGCCCCAGCCTAGCGGGAGTTCCACATGAGCAGTTCTTC	CASSSPSLAGVPHEQFF
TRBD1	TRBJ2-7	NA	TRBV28	TGTGCCAGCAGTCCCGGGACAGGGATCCACTTC	CASSPGTGIHF
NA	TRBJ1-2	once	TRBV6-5	TGTGCCAGCAGTTACTCGTCAGGGATCTATGGCTACACCTTC	CASSYSSGIYGYTF
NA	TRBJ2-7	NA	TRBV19	TGTGCCAGTGGGGCGACACTTCTCTACGAGCAGTACTTC	CASGATLLYEQYF
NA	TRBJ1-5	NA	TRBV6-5	TGTGCCAGCAGTCGCAGGGATGGCAATCAGCCCCAGCATTTT	CASSRRDGNQPQHF